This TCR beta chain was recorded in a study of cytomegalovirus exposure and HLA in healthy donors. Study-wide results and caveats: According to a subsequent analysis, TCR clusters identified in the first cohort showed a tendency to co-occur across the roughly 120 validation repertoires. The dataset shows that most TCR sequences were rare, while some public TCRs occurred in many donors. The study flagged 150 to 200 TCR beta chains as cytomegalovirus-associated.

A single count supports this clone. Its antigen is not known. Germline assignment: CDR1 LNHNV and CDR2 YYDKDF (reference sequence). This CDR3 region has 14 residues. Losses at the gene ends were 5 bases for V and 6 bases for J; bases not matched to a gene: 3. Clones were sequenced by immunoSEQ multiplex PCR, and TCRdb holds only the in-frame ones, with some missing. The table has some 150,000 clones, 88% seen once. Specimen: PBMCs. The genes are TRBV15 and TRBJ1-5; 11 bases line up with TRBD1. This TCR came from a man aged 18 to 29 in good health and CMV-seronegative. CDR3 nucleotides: TGTGCCACCAGCGGACAGGGGGCGGGTCAGCCCCAGCATTTT. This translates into CATSGQGAGQPQHF.